This T cell receptor (beta chain) stems from a study of T cells in Graves' hyperthyroidism and ophthalmopathy. Study-wide findings and caveats: In validation, the model predicted ophthalmopathy. These predictions came a median roughly 6 months before onset.

Amplification of TCR beta CDR3 regions was performed using RNA transcripts as template. An initial round of RT-PCR targeting the TCR CDR3 relied on the HTBI primer set. TCRdb used MiXCR to reprocess the multiplex PCR reads, holding one entry per CDR3 protein. The sample has around 300,000 distinct CDR3 sequences, roughly 15% seen once. As to this clonotype: Its antigen is undetermined.

The study enrolled patients aged 18 to 65 with newly diagnosed hyperthyroidism of under 2 months' duration. Exclusion of a patient resulted from uncontrolled infection, other autoimmune disease, pregnancy or lactation. Blood from later-ophthalmopathy patients was taken at first hyperthyroidism diagnosis. The sequencing sample was made of blood. This TCR derives from a woman between 50 and 59 years old with Graves' hyperthyroidism that later progressed to Graves' ophthalmopathy.

CDR3 sequence: CSVEDPNYEQYF. DNA of the CDR3: TGCAGCGTTGAAGATCCCAACTACGAGCAGTACTTC. The J gene is TRBJ2-7, the V gene TRBV29-1; D unclear. Germline CDR1 and CDR2: SQVTM and ANQGSEA. The CDR3 is 12 residues long. Deletions cut 0 bases from V and 3 bases from J, with 6 bases between.